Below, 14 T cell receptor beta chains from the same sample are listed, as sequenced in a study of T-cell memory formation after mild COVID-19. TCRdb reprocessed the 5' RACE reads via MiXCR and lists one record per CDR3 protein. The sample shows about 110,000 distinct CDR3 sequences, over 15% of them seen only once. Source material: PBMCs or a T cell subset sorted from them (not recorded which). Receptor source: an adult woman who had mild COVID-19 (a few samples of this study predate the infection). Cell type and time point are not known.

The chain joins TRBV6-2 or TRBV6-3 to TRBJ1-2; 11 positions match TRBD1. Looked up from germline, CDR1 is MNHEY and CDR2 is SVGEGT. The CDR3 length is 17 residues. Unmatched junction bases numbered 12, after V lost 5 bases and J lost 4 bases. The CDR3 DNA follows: TGTGCCAGCAGTACCGGGACAGGGGGACCATCTTTCTATGGCTACACCTTC. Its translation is CASSTGTGGPSFYGYTF.

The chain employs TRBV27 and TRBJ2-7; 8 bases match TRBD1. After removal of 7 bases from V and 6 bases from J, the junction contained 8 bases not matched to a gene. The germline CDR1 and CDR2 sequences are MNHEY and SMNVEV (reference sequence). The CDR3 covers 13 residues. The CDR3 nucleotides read TGTGCCAGCAAGGTGACAGGGGCGAGCGAGCAGTACTTC. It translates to CASKVTGASEQYF.

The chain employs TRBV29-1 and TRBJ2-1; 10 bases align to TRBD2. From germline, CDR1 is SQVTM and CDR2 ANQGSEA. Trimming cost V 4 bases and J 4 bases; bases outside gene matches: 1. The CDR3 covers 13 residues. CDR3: CSVALAGYNEQFF. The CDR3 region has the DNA TGCAGCGTTGCACTAGCGGGATACAATGAGCAGTTCTTC.

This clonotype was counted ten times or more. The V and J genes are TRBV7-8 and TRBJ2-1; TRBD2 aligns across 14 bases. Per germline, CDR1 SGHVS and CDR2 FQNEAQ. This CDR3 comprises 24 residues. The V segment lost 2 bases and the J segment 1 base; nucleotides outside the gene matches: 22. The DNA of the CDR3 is TGTGCCAGCAGCTTACCGACTAGCGGGAGGGACCCTGAGCGCCATTTGTTGTCCTACAATGAGCAGTTCTTC. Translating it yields CASSLPTSGRDPERHLLSYNEQFF.

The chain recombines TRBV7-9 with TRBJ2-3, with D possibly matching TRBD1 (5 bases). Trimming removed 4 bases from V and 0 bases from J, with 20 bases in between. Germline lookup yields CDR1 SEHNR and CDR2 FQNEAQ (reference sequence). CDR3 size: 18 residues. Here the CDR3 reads CASSSMGDSPQSTDTQYF. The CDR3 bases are TGTGCCAGCAGCTCTATGGGTGACAGTCCCCAAAGCACAGATACGCAGTATTTT.

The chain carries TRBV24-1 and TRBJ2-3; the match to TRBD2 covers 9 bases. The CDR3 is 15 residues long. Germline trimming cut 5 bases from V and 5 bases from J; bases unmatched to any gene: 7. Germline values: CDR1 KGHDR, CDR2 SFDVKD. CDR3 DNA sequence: TGTGCCACCAGTGCATTAGCGGGGGAGGGAGATACGCAGTATTTT. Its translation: CATSALAGEGDTQYF.

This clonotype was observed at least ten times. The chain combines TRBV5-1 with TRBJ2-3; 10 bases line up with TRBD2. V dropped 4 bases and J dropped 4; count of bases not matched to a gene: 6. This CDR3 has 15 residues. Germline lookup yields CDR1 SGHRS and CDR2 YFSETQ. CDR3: CASSLGTSEADTQYF. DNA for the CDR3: TGCGCCAGCAGCCTTGGGACTAGCGAGGCAGATACGCAGTATTTT.

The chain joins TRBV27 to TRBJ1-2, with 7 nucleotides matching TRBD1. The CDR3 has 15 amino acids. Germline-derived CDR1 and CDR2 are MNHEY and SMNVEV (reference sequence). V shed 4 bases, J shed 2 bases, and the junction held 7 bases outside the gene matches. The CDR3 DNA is TGTGCCAGCAGTTCCTTGGACAGGCACAACTATGGCTACACCTTC. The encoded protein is CASSSLDRHNYGYTF.

The CDR3 spells CASSPTPFNEQFF. DNA of the CDR3: TGTGCCAGCAGTCCCACGCCCTTCAATGAGCAGTTCTTC. This rearrangement joins TRBV12-3 or TRBV12-4 to TRBJ2-1, with D unresolved. V lost 5 bases to trimming and J lost 6 bases, with 11 bases between them. CDR3 length: 13 amino acids.

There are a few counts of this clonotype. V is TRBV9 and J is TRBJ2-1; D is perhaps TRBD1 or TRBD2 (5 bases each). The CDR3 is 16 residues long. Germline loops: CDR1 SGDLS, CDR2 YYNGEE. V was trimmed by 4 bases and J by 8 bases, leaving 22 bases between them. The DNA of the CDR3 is TGTGCCAGCAGCTTATCCGGGGCGGGTTACGGCGATGAGCAGTTCTTC. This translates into CASSLSGAGYGDEQFF.

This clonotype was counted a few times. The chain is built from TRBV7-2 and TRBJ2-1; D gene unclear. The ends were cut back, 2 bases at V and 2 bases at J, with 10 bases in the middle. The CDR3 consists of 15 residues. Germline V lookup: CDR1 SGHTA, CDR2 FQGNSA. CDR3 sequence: CASSLTGFAYNEQFF. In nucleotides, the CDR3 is TGTGCCAGCAGCTTAACCGGGTTCGCCTACAATGAGCAGTTCTTC.

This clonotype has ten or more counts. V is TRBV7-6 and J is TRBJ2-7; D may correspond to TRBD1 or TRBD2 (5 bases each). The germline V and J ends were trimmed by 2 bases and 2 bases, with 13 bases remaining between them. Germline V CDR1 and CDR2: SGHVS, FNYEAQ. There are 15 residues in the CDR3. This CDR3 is CASSLMGDTAYEQYF. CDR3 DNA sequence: TGTGCCAGCAGCTTAATGGGGGATACAGCCTACGAGCAGTACTTC.

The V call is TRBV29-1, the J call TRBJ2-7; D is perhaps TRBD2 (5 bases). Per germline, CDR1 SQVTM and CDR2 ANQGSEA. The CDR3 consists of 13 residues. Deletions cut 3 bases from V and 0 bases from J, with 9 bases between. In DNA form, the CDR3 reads TGCAGCGTTGACACTAGGGACTCCTACGAGCAGTACTTC. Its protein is CSVDTRDSYEQYF.

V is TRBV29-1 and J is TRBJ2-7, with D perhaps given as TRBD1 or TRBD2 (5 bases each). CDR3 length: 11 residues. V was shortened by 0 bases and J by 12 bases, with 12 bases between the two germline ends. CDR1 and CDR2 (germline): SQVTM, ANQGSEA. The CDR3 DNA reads TGCAGCGTTGAAGATGCGAGGGGTTCGTACTTC. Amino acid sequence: CSVEDARGSYF.